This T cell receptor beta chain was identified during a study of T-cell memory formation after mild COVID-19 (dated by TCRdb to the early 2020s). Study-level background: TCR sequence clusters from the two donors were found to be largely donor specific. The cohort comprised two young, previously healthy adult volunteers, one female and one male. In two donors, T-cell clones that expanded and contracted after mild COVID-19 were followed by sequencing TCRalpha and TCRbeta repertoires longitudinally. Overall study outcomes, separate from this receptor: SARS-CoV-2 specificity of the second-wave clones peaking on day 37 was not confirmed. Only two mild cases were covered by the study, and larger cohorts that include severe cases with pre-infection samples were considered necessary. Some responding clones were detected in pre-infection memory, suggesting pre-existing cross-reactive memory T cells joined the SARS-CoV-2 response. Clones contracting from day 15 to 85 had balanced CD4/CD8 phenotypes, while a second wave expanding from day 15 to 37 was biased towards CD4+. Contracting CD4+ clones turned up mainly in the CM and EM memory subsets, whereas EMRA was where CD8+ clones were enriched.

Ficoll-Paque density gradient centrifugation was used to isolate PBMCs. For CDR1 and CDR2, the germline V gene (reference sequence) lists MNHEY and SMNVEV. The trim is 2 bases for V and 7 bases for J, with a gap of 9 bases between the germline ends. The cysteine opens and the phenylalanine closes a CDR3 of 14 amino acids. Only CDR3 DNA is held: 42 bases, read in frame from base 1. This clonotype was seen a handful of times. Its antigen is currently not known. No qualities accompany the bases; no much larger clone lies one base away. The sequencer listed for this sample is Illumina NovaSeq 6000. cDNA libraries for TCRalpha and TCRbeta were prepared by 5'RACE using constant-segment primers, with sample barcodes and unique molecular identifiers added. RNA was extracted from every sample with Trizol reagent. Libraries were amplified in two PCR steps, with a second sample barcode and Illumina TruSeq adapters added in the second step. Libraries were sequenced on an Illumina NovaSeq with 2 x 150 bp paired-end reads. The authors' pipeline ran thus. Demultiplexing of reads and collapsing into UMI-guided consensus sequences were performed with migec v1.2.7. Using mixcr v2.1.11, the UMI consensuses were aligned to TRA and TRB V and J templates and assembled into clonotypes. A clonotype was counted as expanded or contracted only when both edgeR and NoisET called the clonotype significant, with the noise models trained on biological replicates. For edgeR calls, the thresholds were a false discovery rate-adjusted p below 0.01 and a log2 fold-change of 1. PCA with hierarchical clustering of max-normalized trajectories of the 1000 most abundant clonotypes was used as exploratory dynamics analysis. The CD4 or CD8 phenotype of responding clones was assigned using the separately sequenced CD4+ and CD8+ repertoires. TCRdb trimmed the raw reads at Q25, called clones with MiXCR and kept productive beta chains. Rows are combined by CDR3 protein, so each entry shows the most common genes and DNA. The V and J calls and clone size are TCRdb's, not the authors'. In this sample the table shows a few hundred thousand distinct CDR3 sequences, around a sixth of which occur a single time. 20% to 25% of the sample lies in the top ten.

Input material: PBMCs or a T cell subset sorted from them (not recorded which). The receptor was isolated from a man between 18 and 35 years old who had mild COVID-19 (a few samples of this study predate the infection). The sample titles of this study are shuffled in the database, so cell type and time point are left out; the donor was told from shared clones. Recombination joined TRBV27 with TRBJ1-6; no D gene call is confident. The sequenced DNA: TGTGCCAGCAGTTTACTGGGCGGCAATTCACCCCTCCACTTT. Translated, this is CASSLLGGNSPLHF.